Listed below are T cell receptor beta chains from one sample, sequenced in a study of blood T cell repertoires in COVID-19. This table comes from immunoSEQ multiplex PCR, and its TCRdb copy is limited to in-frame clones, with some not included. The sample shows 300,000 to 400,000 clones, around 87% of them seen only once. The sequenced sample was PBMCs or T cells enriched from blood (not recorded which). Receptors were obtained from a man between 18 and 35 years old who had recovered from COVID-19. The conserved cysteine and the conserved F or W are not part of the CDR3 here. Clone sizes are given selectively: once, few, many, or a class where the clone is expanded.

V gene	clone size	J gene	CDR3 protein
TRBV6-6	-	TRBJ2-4	ASGGGLNIQY
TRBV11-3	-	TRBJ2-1	ASSFGGLYNEQF
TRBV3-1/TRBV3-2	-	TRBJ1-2	ASSQEDSANYGYT
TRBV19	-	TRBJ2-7	ASSTSPTGLYEQY
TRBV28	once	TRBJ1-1	ASPTRVEAF
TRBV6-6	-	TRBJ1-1	ASSRFGTGAMNTEAF
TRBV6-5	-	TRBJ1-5	ASSYGTGGQPQH
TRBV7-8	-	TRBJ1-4	ASSLGQSHEKLF
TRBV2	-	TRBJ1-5	ASSENLAVIQPQH
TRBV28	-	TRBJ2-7	ASSSPGTSGSFEQY
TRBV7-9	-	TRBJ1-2	ASSLHLTAGYGYT
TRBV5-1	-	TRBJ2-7	ASSRTDNSGYEQY
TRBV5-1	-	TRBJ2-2	ASSLDGEPVTGELF
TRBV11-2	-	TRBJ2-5	ASSLGGAGETQY
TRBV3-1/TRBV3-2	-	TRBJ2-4	ASSQGQANIQY
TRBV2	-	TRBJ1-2	ASSGGTGGFYGYT
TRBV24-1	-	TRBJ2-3	ATSAGGFTDTQY
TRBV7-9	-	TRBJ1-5	ASSLGTGNQPQH
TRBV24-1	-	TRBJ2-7	ATPRTGLKVGQY
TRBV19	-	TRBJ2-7	ASRGTAYEQY
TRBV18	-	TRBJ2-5	ASSPDRFGTQY
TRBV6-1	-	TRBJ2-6	ASSGTNYRGPGANVLT
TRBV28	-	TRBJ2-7	ASSLWASGRGEQY
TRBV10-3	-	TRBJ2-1	AIRGGLAVYEQF
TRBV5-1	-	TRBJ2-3	ASSAEQGIDTQY
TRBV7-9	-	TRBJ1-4	ASSLSLDSLATNEKLF
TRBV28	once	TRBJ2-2	ASSLPSSGRKSRNTGELF
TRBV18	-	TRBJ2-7	ASSPTTGTGSYEQY
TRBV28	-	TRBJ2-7	ASSSLADITYEQY